These T cell receptor beta chains were read from a single sample in a study of OX40 agonist ivuxolimab in advanced cancers. Data came from immunoSEQ multiplex PCR; TCRdb stores just in-frame clones and leaves some out. The sample carries 70,000 or so clones, around 88% recorded once. The source was CD4+ or CD8+ T cells sorted from blood, collected in a trial of the OX40 agonist ivuxolimab. The receptors originated from an adult with an advanced solid tumor such as melanoma, head and neck, liver or kidney cancer. The CDR3 runs from the conserved cysteine through the conserved F or W. The order of the fields is V gene, clone size, J gene, D gene, CDR3 protein, CDR3 DNA. The D gene is left open where the match is weak. Clone size is stated in some rows and not others, as once, few, many or a class when expanded.

TRBV5-6	NA	TRBJ2-5	NA	CASSLVVGLWGETQYF	TGTGCCAGCAGCTTGGTGGTAGGGTTATGGGGAGAGACCCAGTACTTC
TRBV19	NA	TRBJ2-1	NA	CASSIGGTSYNEQFF	TGTGCCAGTAGTATAGGCGGCACCTCCTACAATGAGCAGTTCTTC
TRBV7-3	NA	TRBJ2-7	NA	CASSLRAGYLSEQYF	TGTGCCAGCAGCTTAAGGGCTGGCTACCTTTCCGAGCAGTACTTC
TRBV6-5	NA	TRBJ1-3	NA	CASSKGGFAGNTIYF	TGTGCCAGCAGTAAAGGGGGTTTTGCTGGAAACACCATATATTTT
TRBV6-1	few	TRBJ1-5	NA	CASSRISNQPQHF	TGTGCCAGCAGTAGGATTAGCAATCAGCCCCAGCATTTT
TRBV9	NA	TRBJ2-2	TRBD2	CASSGLAGNTGELFF	TGTGCCAGCAGCGGACTAGCGGGGAACACCGGGGAGCTGTTTTTT
TRBV21-1	once	TRBJ1-5	NA	CASSTGALGQPQHF	TGTGCCAGCAGCACCGGGGCATTGGGTCAGCCCCAGCATTTT
TRBV4-1	NA	TRBJ2-4	NA	CASSQVGIQRAAKNIQYF	TGCGCCAGCAGCCAAGTGGGGATACAAAGGGCAGCCAAAAACATTCAGTACTTC
TRBV4-1	once	TRBJ2-5	NA	CASSRIRAETQYF	TGCGCCAGCAGCAGGATTAGGGCCGAGACCCAGTACTTC
TRBV6-6	NA	TRBJ2-7	TRBD1	CASRSGTGGSYEQYF	TGTGCCAGCAGATCCGGGACAGGGGGCTCCTACGAGCAGTACTTC
TRBV7-2	NA	TRBJ1-2	NA	CASSSQGSSYGYTF	TGTGCCAGCAGCTCCCAGGGGAGTAGCTATGGCTACACCTTC
TRBV28	NA	TRBJ2-7	NA	CASASPPEVGHEQYF	TGTGCCAGCGCAAGCCCTCCAGAGGTCGGTCACGAGCAGTACTTC
TRBV15	few	TRBJ1-6	NA	CATRVGGANSPLHF	TGTGCCACCCGGGTGGGGGGGGCTAATTCACCCCTCCACTTT
TRBV7-3	NA	TRBJ1-1	NA	CASSLDFRGRAFF	TGTGCCAGCAGCTTAGATTTCAGGGGTCGTGCTTTCTTT
TRBV7-2	NA	TRBJ2-3	NA	CASSLELMTDTQYF	TGTGCCAGCAGCTTGGAGCTGATGACAGATACGCAGTATTTT
TRBV9	NA	TRBJ2-3	TRBD1	CASSVGQGAVTPSTDTQYF	TGTGCCAGCAGCGTAGGACAGGGGGCGGTCACACCTAGCACAGATACGCAGTATTTT
TRBV5-5	NA	TRBJ2-1	TRBD1	CASNRGTGGNDEQFF	TGTGCCAGCAACCGGGGGACAGGCGGTAATGATGAGCAGTTCTTC
TRBV2	NA	TRBJ2-5	NA	CARTRSETQYF	TGTGCCAGGACCCGGTCAGAGACCCAGTACTTC
TRBV5-1	NA	TRBJ2-3	TRBD2	CASSPTTSGGKSTDTQYF	TGCGCCAGCAGCCCCACGACTAGCGGGGGGAAGAGCACAGATACGCAGTATTTT
TRBV2	NA	TRBJ2-5	TRBD2	CASSGVSGSETQYF	TGTGCCAGCAGTGGGGTTAGCGGGTCCGAGACCCAGTACTTC
TRBV2	NA	TRBJ2-3	NA	CASSTDTQYF	TGTGCCAGCAGCACAGATACGCAGTATTTT
TRBV5-1	few	TRBJ1-4	NA	CASSLVVGRNEKLFF	TGCGCCAGCAGCTTGGTCGTGGGGCGTAATGAAAAACTGTTTTTT
TRBV6-5	NA	TRBJ2-4	NA	CASSSSQGTGDIQYF	TGTGCCAGCAGTTCCTCCCAGGGAACGGGGGACATTCAGTACTTC
TRBV5-3	NA	TRBJ2-7	NA	CARSLVQGRPYEQYF	TGTGCCAGAAGCTTGGTCCAGGGGCGACCCTACGAGCAGTACTTC
TRBV11-2	NA	TRBJ1-1	NA	CASSLAVGVNTEAFF	TGTGCCAGCAGCTTAGCGGTAGGGGTGAACACTGAAGCTTTCTTT
TRBV6-6	NA	TRBJ2-7	TRBD2	CASSYVAGGHEQYF	TGTGCCAGCAGTTACGTTGCGGGAGGCCACGAGCAGTACTTC
TRBV18	NA	TRBJ1-4	NA	CASSPSRGEGEKLFF	TGTGCCAGCTCACCATCCCGGGGCGAGGGTGAAAAACTGTTTTTT
TRBV9	NA	TRBJ2-2	TRBD2	CASSVGGRSTGELFF	TGTGCCAGCAGCGTAGGCGGGAGAAGTACCGGGGAGCTGTTTTTT
TRBV18	NA	TRBJ1-1	TRBD1	CASSPRQGAENTEAFF	TGTGCCAGCTCACCGCGACAGGGGGCCGAGAACACTGAAGCTTTCTTT
TRBV7-9	NA	TRBJ1-4	TRBD1	CASNPTGGGEKLFF	TGTGCCAGCAACCCAACAGGGGGAGGTGAAAAACTGTTTTTT
TRBV5-1	NA	TRBJ2-5	NA	CASSSGTSQETQYF	TGCGCCAGCAGCTCTGGGACAAGCCAAGAGACCCAGTACTTC
TRBV5-8	NA	TRBJ2-1	TRBD2	CASSSLAGPNNEQFF	TGTGCCAGCAGCTCATTAGCGGGGCCGAACAATGAGCAGTTCTTC
TRBV20-1	NA	TRBJ1-2	NA	CSAPTPYGYTF	TGCAGTGCTCCCACCCCATATGGCTACACCTTC
TRBV6-5	NA	TRBJ2-5	NA	CASNPGTLETQYF	TGTGCCAGCAACCCCGGGACTCTGGAGACCCAGTACTTC
TRBV6-6	NA	TRBJ2-7	NA	CASSYGADSYEQYF	TGTGCCAGCAGTTACGGAGCAGACTCCTACGAGCAGTACTTC
TRBV9	NA	TRBJ2-3	NA	CASSVDFSTDTQYF	TGTGCCAGCAGCGTAGATTTCAGTACAGATACGCAGTATTTT
TRBV7-2	NA	TRBJ2-2	NA	CASSLARPGELFF	TGTGCCAGCAGCTTAGCGCGCCCCGGGGAGCTGTTTTTT
TRBV28	NA	TRBJ2-7	NA	CASSLFQGLREQYF	TGTGCCAGCAGTCTTTTCCAGGGTCTTAGGGAGCAGTACTTC
TRBV2	NA	TRBJ2-7	NA	CASSRRGQSYEQYF	TGTGCCAGCAGCCGACGGGGACAAAGCTACGAGCAGTACTTC
TRBV2	once	TRBJ2-3	TRBD1	CASYGQGPDTQYF	TGTGCCAGCTACGGACAGGGCCCAGATACGCAGTATTTT
TRBV7-3	NA	TRBJ2-2	TRBD1	CASSLSGTGLDGELFF	TGTGCCAGCAGCTTAAGTGGGACAGGGCTCGACGGGGAGCTGTTTTTT
TRBV30	NA	TRBJ1-5	NA	CAYNGPDSNQPQHF	TGTGCCTATAATGGACCGGATAGCAATCAGCCCCAGCATTTT
TRBV6-1	NA	TRBJ1-1	NA	CASSPYQGTEAFF	TGTGCCAGCTCCCCTTACCAGGGTACTGAAGCTTTCTTT
TRBV7-2	NA	TRBJ1-2	NA	CASSLSSRREGYTF	TGTGCCAGCAGCTTATCGTCCAGGAGGGAGGGCTACACCTTC
TRBV7-3	NA	TRBJ1-6	NA	CASSLTDNSPLHF	TGTGCCAGCAGCTTAACCGATAATTCACCCCTCCACTTT
TRBV7-9	NA	TRBJ1-2	NA	CASSIWGNYGYTF	TGTGCCAGCAGCATCTGGGGTAACTATGGCTACACCTTC
TRBV2	NA	TRBJ2-1	TRBD2	CASKVGGFSYNEQFF	TGTGCCAGCAAAGTCGGGGGGTTCTCCTACAATGAGCAGTTCTTC
TRBV19	NA	TRBJ1-5	NA	CASISTTAGELSNQPQHF	TGTGCCAGTATTTCGACCACAGCGGGAGAACTAAGCAATCAGCCCCAGCATTTT
TRBV4-3	NA	TRBJ2-3	TRBD2	CASSRIAGGPRDTQYF	TGCGCCAGCAGCCGCATAGCGGGAGGGCCGAGAGATACGCAGTATTTT
TRBV5-4	NA	TRBJ2-7	TRBD1	CASSTDGTAYGEQYF	TGTGCCAGCAGCACGGACGGGACAGCTTATGGCGAGCAGTACTTC
TRBV2	NA	TRBJ1-6	NA	CASRAHNSPLHF	TGTGCCAGCCGGGCCCATAATTCACCCCTCCACTTT
TRBV27	NA	TRBJ2-5	NA	CASSLGSPQETQYF	TGTGCCAGCAGTTTGGGTTCCCCCCAAGAGACCCAGTACTTC
TRBV6-1	NA	TRBJ1-2	NA	CASSEGIGYGYTF	TGTGCCAGCAGTGAAGGGATTGGGTATGGCTACACCTTC